Presented here are 27 T cell receptor beta chains from one specimen sequenced in a study of blood T cells in healthy people across ages. Using a J-beta primer mix together with a sample-barcoded 5' primer, a second PCR was run for roughly 7 to 12 cycles. TCRdb recomputed calls from the 5' RACE reads with MiXCR, one row per CDR3 protein. Here the sample spans 1.8 million or so distinct CDR3 sequences, approximately 39% being singletons. Specimen: blood. Every receptor here comes from a human donor in good health.

This chain links TRBV7-2 with TRBJ2-1, with D perhaps TRBD1 (6 bases). The V gene lost 1 base and the J gene lost 9 bases, with 19 bases spanning the gap. The CDR3 consists of 16 residues. CDR1 and CDR2 from the germline V gene are SGHTA and FQGNSA. The DNA of the CDR3 is TGTGCCAGCAGCTTAGGGCAGGGGCCCTGGATAGGTGAGCAGTTCTTC. It specifies CASSLGQGPWIGEQFF.

The rearrangement links TRBV25-1 to TRBJ1-6, with D hard to call. Per germline, CDR1 MGHDK and CDR2 SYGVNS. Trimming pared 1 base from V and 16 bases from J, leaving 29 bases between. The CDR3 is 18 residues long. The CDR3 sequence is CASSEFFLSSAETSFLHF. CDR3 in DNA: TGTGCCAGCAGTGAATTTTTCCTTTCCTCGGCGGAGACTTCCTTTCTCCACTTT.

The chain combines TRBV20-1 with TRBJ1-4; TRBD1 agrees at 10 bases. The V gene end was trimmed by 3 bases and the J gene end by 5 bases; junction bases not matched to a gene: 6. The CDR3 covers 15 residues. Germline V lookup: CDR1 DFQATT, CDR2 SNEGSKA (reference sequence). CDR3 loop: CSASSPGQGNEKLFF. The CDR3 DNA sequence: TGCAGTGCTAGTAGTCCGGGACAGGGGAATGAAAAACTGTTTTTT.

This clonotype has just a few counts. The CDR3 spells CASSLGGWGQGSERAKNIQYF. Here the CDR3 DNA reads TGTGCCAGCAGCCTGGGGGGGTGGGGACAGGGTTCCGAAAGAGCCAAAAACATTCAGTACTTC. The chain has TRBV12-3 or TRBV12-4 and TRBJ2-4, with TRBD1 matching 9 bases. V was pared by 6 bases and J by 0 bases, with 21 bases of the junction left unmatched. The length of the CDR3 is 21 residues.

There are a few counts of this clonotype. The gene calls are TRBV20-1 and TRBJ2-7, with D unresolved. Germline CDR1 reads DFQATT; CDR2 reads SNEGSKA (reference sequence). The length of the CDR3 is 12 residues. V was clipped by 1 base and J by 4 bases, with 8 bases between them. For the CDR3, the DNA is TGCAGTGCTAGAGTATCGGAGTACGAGCAGTACTTC. Residues: CSARVSEYEQYF.

This clonotype was picked up one time. This chain connects TRBV7-6 to TRBJ2-1, with 12 bases aligning to TRBD2. The V gene end was trimmed by 1 base and the J gene end by 6 bases; junction bases not matched to a gene: 16. CDR3 size: 20 residues. CDR1 and CDR2 (germline): SGHVS, FNYEAQ. In DNA form, the CDR3 reads TGTGCCAGCAGCTTAGAGGGGTCCCTAGCGGGGGGGCCAAGTTTCAATGAGCAGTTCTTC. Residues: CASSLEGSLAGGPSFNEQFF.

Remarks on this clonotype: An end of the junction differs from the germline gene, which may be a read error. The chain combines TRBV7-2 with TRBJ2-5, with TRBD1 identical over 7 bases. Germline CDR1 SGHTA, CDR2 FQGNSA. CDR3 length equals 15 residues. For the CDR3, the DNA is TGTGCCAGCAGCTTAGTCAGGGGGTCTCAAGAGACCCGGTACTTC. Amino acids: CASSLVRGSQETRYF.

V is TRBV20-1 and J is TRBJ2-3, with 9 nucleotides matching TRBD2. Per the germline V gene, CDR1 is DFQATT and CDR2 is SNEGSKA (reference sequence). This CDR3 comprises 16 residues. The trim removed 0 bases at V and 4 bases at J, leaving 8 bases unmatched. Here the CDR3 DNA reads TGCAGTGCTAGAGATCTCGGACTAGCGCCCGCAGATACGCAGTATTTT. Translated, it gives CSARDLGLAPADTQYF.

This clonotype was observed once. CDR3 loop: CASSPRVESSYEQYF. In DNA, the CDR3 is TGTGCCAGTAGTCCCCGGGTCGAGAGCTCCTACGAGCAGTACTTC. The chain employs TRBV19 and TRBJ2-7; D is undetermined. V lost 5 bases and J lost 0, with 14 bases in between. The CDR3 extends over 15 amino acids. CDR1 and CDR2 from the germline V gene are LNHDA and SQIVND (reference sequence). The full variable domain, completed using reference TRBV19 and TRBJ2-7, is DGGITQSPKYLFRKEGQNVTLSCEQNLNHDAMYWYRQDPGQGLRLIYYSQIVNDFQKGDIAEGYSVSREKKESFPLTVTSAQKNPTAFYLCASSPRVESSYEQYFGPGTRLTVT.

This chain connects TRBV10-3 to TRBJ2-7, with TRBD1 identical over 8 bases. Germline V gene lookup returns CDR1 ENHRY and CDR2 SYGVKD. With V trimmed by 6 bases and J by 1 base, 8 bases remained unmatched. This CDR3 comprises 15 residues. This CDR3 reads CAISAGTGPSYEQYF. For the CDR3, the DNA is TGTGCCATCAGCGCCGGGACAGGACCATCCTACGAGCAGTACTTC.

This clonotype was detected a few times. The chain uses TRBV11-2 and TRBJ2-7; the D gene is possibly TRBD1 (8 bases). The CDR3 sequence is 14 residues long. Per germline, CDR1 SGHAT and CDR2 FQNNGV. Trimming left V 6 bases short and J 1 base short, with 13 bases between. This CDR3 is CASRQGGMSYEQYF. CDR3 DNA sequence: TGTGCCAGCAGACAGGGGGGGATGTCCTACGAGCAGTACTTC.

The chain carries TRBV24-1 and TRBJ1-2; TRBD1 matches at 10 bases. The V segment lost 2 bases and the J segment 2 bases; nucleotides outside the gene matches: 10. The CDR3 length is 18 residues. The V gene's germline CDR1 is KGHDR and CDR2 SFDVKD. The CDR3 loop is CATSDSQRDRGWNYGYTF. CDR3 in DNA: TGTGCCACCAGTGATTCCCAACGGGACAGGGGATGGAACTATGGCTACACCTTC.

Note on this clonotype: The junction differs from germline at one of its ends, possibly a read error. This chain uses TRBV4-1 with TRBJ2-1; unclear D gene. The CDR3 totals 11 residues. The germline V gene encodes CDR1 MGHRA and CDR2 YSYEKL. The CDR3 DNA reads TGCGCCAGCAGCTGGAACAATGAGCAGCTCTTC. Translating gives CASSWNNEQLF.

The V and J genes are TRBV24-1 and TRBJ2-3; maybe TRBD2 (5 bases). V gave up 9 bases and J gave up 5 bases, with 29 bases separating them. The CDR3 is made up of 18 amino acids. Looked up from germline, CDR1 is KGHDR and CDR2 is SFDVKD. CDR3 in amino acids: CATAASPEAKPWEDTQYF. The CDR3 DNA follows: TGTGCCACCGCGGCCTCCCCGGAGGCCAAGCCTTGGGAAGATACGCAGTATTTT.

The chain combines TRBV11-3 with TRBJ2-1, with D maybe TRBD2 (5 bases). Germline V CDR1 and CDR2: SGHNT, YENEEA. This CDR3 contains 17 residues. V lost 5 bases and J lost 0, with 17 bases in between. The CDR3 bases are TGTGCCAGCAGCCCGCGGGTGACAAAAAACTCCTACAATGAGCAGTTCTTC. This encodes CASSPRVTKNSYNEQFF.

This chain links TRBV7-2 with TRBJ2-3, with 10 bases aligning to TRBD1. Trimming removed 5 bases from V and 4 bases from J; junction bases left unmatched: 6. The V gene's germline CDR1 is SGHTA and CDR2 FQGNSA. This CDR3 spans 15 amino acids. The CDR3 DNA sequence: TGTGCCAGCAGCCGTCAGACAGGGGGCGCAGATACGCAGTATTTT. This encodes CASSRQTGGADTQYF.

A word on this clonotype: This sequence may be a read error, since a much larger clone differs from it by one base. V is TRBV29-1 and J is TRBJ2-1; weak D call: TRBD2 (5 bases). The CDR3 is made up of 11 amino acids. Trimming took 4 bases from V and 6 from J, leaving 7 bases between them. CDR1 and CDR2 from the germline V gene are SQVTM and ANQGSEA. Here the CDR3 reads CSVGAGNEQFF. The CDR3, as DNA: TGCAGCGTTGGGGCGGGCAATGAGCAGTTCTTC.

This clonotype was observed a few times. The CDR3 loop is CASSMTGGNTEAFF. CDR3 DNA: TGTGCCAGCAGTATGACAGGGGGGAACACTGAAGCTTTCTTT. This chain connects TRBV12-3 or TRBV12-4 to TRBJ1-1; 9 positions match TRBD1. The J segment lost 1 base and the V segment lost 5 bases, leaving 2 bases of the junction unmatched. There are 14 residues in the CDR3.

Note on this clonotype: One end of the junction varies from germline; a read error may be responsible. The chain combines TRBV7-9 with TRBJ2-1; no firm D call. The CDR3 has 15 residues. Germline-derived CDR1 and CDR2 are SEHNR and FQNEAQ (reference sequence). In DNA, the CDR3 is TGTGTCAGCAGCTCCTTAACGACAACCTACAATGAGCAGTTCTTC. It is translated as CVSSSLTTTYNEQFF.

The chain employs TRBV5-1 and TRBJ2-5; TRBD2 agrees at 8 bases. V lost 5 bases to trimming and J lost 2 bases; unmatched junction nucleotides: 8. CDR1 SGHRS and CDR2 YFSETQ come from the germline V gene. There are 15 residues in the CDR3. This CDR3 is CASSPTSDYQETQYF. As DNA, the CDR3 is TGCGCCAGCAGTCCGACTAGCGATTATCAAGAGACCCAGTACTTC.

This clonotype has a handful of counts. This chain links TRBV7-3 with TRBJ2-1, with 8 nucleotides matching TRBD1. This CDR3 comprises 15 residues. J lost 7 bases, V lost 5 bases, and 10 bases had no gene match. Per germline, CDR1 SGHTA and CDR2 FQGTGA. The chain's CDR3 is CASSQGQVVANEQFF. The CDR3 coding sequence is TGTGCCAGCAGCCAGGGACAGGTGGTAGCGAATGAGCAGTTCTTC.

This clonotype was counted between two and nine times. The chain joins TRBV11-1 to TRBJ2-3, with D uncertain. Looked up from germline, CDR1 is SGHAT and CDR2 is FQDESV (reference sequence). The CDR3 contains 12 residues. V was pared by 3 bases and J by 13 bases, with 14 bases between. CDR3 sequence reads: CASSFVPGSEYF. The CDR3 coding sequence is TGTGCCAGCAGCTTCGTCCCAGGATCAGAGTATTTT.

This clonotype was found a few times. J is TRBJ2-1 and V is TRBV29-1; D is possibly TRBD1 or TRBD2 (5 bases each). The CDR3 runs 16 residues. Germline CDR1 SQVTM, CDR2 ANQGSEA. Trimming removed 0 bases at V and 4 bases at J, with 16 bases between. The DNA for the CDR3 is TGCAGCGTTGAAGACGCCGGGACCGAACATTACAATGAGCAGTTCTTC. Its translation is CSVEDAGTEHYNEQFF.

V is TRBV5-5 and J is TRBJ2-5; 8 bases line up with TRBD1. The CDR3 consists of 16 residues. With 2 bases clipped from V and 11 bases from J, the junction kept 17 bases outside the gene matches. CDR1 is SGHKS and CDR2 is YYEKEE in the germline V gene (reference sequence). The DNA for the CDR3 is TGTGCCAGCAGCTTTGGTTGGGGGACAGGCGCCGGTGAGCAGTACTTC. As protein: CASSFGWGTGAGEQYF.

The chain employs TRBV4-1 and TRBJ1-4; D is undetermined. V lost 4 bases to trimming and J lost 8 bases, with 11 bases between them. The CDR3 extends over 13 amino acids. Germline V gene sequence: CDR1 MGHRA, CDR2 YSYEKL. CDR3: CASSLRTREKLFF. In DNA form, the CDR3 reads TGCGCCAGCAGCCTCCGGACCCGGGAAAAACTGTTTTTT.

Notes on this clonotype: At one end the junction does not follow the germline gene, possibly because of a read error. This sequence joins TRBV3-1 and TRBJ1-1, with D possibly matching TRBD1 (5 bases). Germline V CDR1 and CDR2: LGHDT, YNNKEL (reference sequence). CDR3 size: 15 residues. The CDR3 protein is CVSSQGIGGYTEAIF. DNA of the CDR3: TGTGTCAGCAGCCAAGGGATTGGGGGGTACACTGAAGCTATCTTT.

V is TRBV3-1 and J is TRBJ2-7; 10 bases align to TRBD2. Germline V gives CDR1 LGHDT, CDR2 YNNKEL (reference sequence). This CDR3 contains 16 residues. The ends lost 4 bases at V and 2 bases at J; junction bases unmatched: 8. Here the CDR3 DNA reads TGTGCCAGCAGCCTCCGTAGCGGGGGGTTGACCTACGAGCAGTACTTC. As protein: CASSLRSGGLTYEQYF.